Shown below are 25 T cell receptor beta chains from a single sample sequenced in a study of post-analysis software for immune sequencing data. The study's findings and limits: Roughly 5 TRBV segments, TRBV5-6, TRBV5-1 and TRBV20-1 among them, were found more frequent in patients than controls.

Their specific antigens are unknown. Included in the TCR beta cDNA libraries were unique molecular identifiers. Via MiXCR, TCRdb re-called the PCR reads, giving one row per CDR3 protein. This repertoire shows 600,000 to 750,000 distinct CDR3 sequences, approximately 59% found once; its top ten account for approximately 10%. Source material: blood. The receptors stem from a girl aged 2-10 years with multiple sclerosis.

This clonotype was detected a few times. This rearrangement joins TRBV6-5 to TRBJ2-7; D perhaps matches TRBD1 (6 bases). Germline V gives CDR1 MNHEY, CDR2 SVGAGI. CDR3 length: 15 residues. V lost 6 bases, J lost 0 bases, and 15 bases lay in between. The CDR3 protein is CASSRRTVSSYEQYF. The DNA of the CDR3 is TGTGCCAGCAGCCGAAGGACAGTCAGCTCCTACGAGCAGTACTTC.

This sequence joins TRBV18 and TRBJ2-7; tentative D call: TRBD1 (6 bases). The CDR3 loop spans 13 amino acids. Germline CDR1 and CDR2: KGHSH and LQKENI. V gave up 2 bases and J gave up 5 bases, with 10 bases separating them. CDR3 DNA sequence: TGTGCCAGCTCACCAAAGACAGGACACGAGCAGTACTTC. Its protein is CASSPKTGHEQYF.

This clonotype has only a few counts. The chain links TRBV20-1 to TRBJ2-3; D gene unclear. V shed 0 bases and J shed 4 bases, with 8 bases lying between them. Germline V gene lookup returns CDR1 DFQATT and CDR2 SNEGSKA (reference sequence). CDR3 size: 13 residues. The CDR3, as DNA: TGCAGTGCTAGAGAAGTGATCGCAGATACGCAGTATTTT. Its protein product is CSAREVIADTQYF.

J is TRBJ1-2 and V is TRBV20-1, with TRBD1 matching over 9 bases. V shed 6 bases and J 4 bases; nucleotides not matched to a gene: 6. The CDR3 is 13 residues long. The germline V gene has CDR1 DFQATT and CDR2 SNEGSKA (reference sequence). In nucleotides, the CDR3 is TGCAGTGCCTTCACAGGGGGCGGCTATGGCTACACCTTC. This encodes CSAFTGGGYGYTF.

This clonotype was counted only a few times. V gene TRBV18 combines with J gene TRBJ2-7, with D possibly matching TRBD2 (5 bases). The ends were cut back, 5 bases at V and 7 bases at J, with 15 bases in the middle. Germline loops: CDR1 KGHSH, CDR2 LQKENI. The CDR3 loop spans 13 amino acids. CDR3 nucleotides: TGTGCCAGCTCAGAGGAGGCCCTGAGGGAGCAGTACTTC. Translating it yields CASSEEALREQYF.

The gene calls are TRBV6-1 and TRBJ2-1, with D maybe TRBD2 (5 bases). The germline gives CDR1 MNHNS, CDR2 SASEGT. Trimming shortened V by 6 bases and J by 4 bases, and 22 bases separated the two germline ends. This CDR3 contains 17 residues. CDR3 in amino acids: CASSQLRSLGGYNEQFF. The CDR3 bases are TGTGCCAGCAGCCAGTTACGATCCCTTGGAGGATACAATGAGCAGTTCTTC.

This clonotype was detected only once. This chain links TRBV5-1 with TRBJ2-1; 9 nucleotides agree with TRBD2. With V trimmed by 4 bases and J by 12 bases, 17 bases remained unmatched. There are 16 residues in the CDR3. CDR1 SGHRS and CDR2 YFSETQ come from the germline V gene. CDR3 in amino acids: CASSPKERGDPQGQFF. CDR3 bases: TGCGCCAGCAGCCCCAAGGAGCGGGGGGACCCCCAGGGGCAGTTCTTC.

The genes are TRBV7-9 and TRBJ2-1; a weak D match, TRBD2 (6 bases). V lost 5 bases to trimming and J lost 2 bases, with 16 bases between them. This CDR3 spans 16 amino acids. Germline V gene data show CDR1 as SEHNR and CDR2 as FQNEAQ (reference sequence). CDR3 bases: TGTGCCAGCAGCCTCGGTAGTAGCGGAACCTACAATGAGCAGTTCTTC. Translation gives CASSLGSSGTYNEQFF. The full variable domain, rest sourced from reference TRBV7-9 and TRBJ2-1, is DTGVSQNPRHKITKRGQNVTFRCDPISEHNRLYWYRQTLGQGPEFLTYFQNEAQLEKSRLLSDRFSAERPKGSFSTLEIQRTEQGDSAMYLCASSLGSSGTYNEQFFGPGTRLTVL.

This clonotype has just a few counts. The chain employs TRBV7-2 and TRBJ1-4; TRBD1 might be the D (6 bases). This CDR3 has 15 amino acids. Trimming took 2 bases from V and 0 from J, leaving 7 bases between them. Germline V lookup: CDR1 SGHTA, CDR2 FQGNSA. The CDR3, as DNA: TGTGCCAGCAGCTTACAGGGGTCAACTAATGAAAAACTGTTTTTT. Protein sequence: CASSLQGSTNEKLFF. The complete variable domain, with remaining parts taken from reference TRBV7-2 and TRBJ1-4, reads GAGVSQSPSNKVTEKGKDVELRCDPISGHTALYWYRQSLGQGLEFLIYFQGNSAPDKSGLPSDRFSAERTGGSVSTLTIQRTQQEDSAVYLCASSLQGSTNEKLFFGSGTQLSVL.

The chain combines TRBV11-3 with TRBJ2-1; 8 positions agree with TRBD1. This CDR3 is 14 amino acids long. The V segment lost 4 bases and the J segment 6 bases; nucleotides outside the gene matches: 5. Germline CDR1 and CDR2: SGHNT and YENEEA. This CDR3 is CASSSWTGINEQFF. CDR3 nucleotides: TGTGCCAGCAGCTCCTGGACAGGGATCAATGAGCAGTTCTTC.

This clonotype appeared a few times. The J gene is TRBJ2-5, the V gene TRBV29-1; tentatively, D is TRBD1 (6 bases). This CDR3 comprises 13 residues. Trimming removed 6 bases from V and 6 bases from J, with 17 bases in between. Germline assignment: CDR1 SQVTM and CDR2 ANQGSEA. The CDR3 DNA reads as TGCAGCGTGGGACACGGGATAGCTAAGACCCAGTACTTC. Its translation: CSVGHGIAKTQYF.

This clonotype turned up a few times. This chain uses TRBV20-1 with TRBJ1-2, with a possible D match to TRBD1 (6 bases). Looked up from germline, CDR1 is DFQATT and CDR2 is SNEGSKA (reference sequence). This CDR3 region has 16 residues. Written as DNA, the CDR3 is TGCAGCACTTCGGGGGCAACAGGTCATGCTAACTATGGCTACACCTTC. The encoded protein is CSTSGATGHANYGYTF.

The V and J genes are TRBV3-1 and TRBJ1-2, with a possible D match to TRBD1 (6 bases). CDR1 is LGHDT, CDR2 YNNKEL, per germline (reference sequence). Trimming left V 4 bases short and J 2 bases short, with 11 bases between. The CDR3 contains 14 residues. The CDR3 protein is CASSRDTLNYGYTF. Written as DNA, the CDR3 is TGTGCCAGCAGCCGGGACACCCTCAACTATGGCTACACCTTC.

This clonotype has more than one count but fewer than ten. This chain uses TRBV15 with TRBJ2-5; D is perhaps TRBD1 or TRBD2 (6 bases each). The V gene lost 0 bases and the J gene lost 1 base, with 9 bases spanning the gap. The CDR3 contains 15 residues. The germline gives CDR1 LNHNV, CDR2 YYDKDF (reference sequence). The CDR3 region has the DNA TGTGCCACCAGCAGAGAAGGGGGACTCCAAGAGACCCAGTACTTC. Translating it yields CATSREGGLQETQYF.

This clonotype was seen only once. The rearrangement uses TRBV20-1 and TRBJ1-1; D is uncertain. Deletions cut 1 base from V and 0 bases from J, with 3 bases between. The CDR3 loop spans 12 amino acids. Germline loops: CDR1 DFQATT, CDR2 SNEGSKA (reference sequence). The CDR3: CSARVVNTEAFF. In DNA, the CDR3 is TGCAGTGCTAGAGTAGTGAACACTGAAGCTTTCTTT.

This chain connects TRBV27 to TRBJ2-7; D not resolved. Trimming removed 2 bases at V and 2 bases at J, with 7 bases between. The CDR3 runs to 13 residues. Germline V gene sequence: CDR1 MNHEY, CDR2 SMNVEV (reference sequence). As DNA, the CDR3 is TGTGCCAGCAGTTTAAGTTTTACCTACGAGCAGTACTTC. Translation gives CASSLSFTYEQYF.

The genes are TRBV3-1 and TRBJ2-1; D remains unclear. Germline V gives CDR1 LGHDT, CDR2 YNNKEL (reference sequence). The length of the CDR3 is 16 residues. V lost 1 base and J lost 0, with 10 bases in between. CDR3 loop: CASSQVAVNSYNEQFF. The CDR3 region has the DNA TGTGCCAGCAGCCAAGTAGCTGTTAACTCCTACAATGAGCAGTTCTTC.

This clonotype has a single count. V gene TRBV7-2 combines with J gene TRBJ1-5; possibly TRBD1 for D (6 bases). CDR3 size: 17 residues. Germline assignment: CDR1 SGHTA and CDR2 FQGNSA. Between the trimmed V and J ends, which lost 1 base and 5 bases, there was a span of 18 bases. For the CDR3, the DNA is TGTGCCAGCAGCTTAGGGGGGGCAAACAGGGTACATCAGCCCCAGCATTTT. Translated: CASSLGGANRVHQPQHF.

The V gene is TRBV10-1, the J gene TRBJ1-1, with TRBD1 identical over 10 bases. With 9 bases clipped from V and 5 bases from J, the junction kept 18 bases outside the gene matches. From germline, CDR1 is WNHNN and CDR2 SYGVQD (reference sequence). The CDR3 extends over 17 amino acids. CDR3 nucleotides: TGCGCCAGAGGGGGTTCAGAGGACAGGGGGAACGGTACTGAAGCTTTCTTT. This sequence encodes CARGGSEDRGNGTEAFF.

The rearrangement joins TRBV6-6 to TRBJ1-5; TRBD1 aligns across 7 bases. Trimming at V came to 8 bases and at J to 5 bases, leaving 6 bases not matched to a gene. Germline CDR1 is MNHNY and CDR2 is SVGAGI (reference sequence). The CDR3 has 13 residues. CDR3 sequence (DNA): TGTGCCAGCCAGGGGGGCCGTGATCAGCCCCAGCATTTT. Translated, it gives CASQGGRDQPQHF.

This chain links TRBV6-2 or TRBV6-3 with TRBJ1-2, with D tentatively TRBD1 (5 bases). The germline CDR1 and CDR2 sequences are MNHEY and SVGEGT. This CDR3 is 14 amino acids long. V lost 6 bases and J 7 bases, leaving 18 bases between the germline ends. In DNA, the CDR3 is TGTGCCAGCAGGAGCCACCTTGGGACTGGTGGCTACACCTTC. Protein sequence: CASRSHLGTGGYTF.

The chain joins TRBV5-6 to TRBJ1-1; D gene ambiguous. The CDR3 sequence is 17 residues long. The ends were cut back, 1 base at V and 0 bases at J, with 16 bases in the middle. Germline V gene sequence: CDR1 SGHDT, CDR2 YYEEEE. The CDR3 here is CASSLYFQMAVNTEAFF. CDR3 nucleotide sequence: TGTGCCAGCAGCTTGTATTTCCAAATGGCGGTGAACACTGAAGCTTTCTTT. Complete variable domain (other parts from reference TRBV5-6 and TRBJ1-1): DAGVTQSPTHLIKTRGQQVTLRCSPKSGHDTVSWYQQALGQGPQFIFQYYEEEERQRGNFPDRFSGHQFPNYSSELNVNALLLGDSALYLCASSLYFQMAVNTEAFFGQGTRLTVV.

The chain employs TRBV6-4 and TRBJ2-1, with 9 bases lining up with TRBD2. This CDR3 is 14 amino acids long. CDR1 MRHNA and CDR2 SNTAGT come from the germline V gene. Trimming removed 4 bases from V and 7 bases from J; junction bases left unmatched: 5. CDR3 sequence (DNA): TGTGCCAGCAGTGTAGCGGGAGATGGTAATGAGCAGTTCTTC. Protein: CASSVAGDGNEQFF.

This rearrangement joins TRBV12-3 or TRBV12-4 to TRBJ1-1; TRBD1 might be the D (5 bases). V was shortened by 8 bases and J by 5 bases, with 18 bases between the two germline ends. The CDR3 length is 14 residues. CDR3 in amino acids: CASGGGRRWTEAFF. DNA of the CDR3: TGTGCCAGCGGGGGGGGACGGAGGTGGACTGAAGCTTTCTTT.

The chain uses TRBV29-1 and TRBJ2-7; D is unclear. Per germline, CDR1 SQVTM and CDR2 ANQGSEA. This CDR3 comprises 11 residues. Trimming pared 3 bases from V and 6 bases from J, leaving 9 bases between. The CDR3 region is CSVETFSEQYF. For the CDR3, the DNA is TGCAGCGTTGAGACCTTCAGCGAGCAGTACTTC.